Listed here is a single T cell receptor beta chain. Its matching antigen is unknown. In the PCR, 60 Vbeta and 13 Jbeta primers were used. The assay was immunoSEQ multiplex PCR, and TCRdb's table has in-frame clones only and misses some. The profile covers 55,000 to 90,000 clones, with around three quarters appearing a single time and about 5.7% taken by the ten largest. This sample was taken from a study of cytomegalovirus exposure and HLA in healthy donors. The study, taken as a whole, reports: In an earlier analysis, productive rearrangement rates for most beta V segments clustered near 87% or 30%.

The CDR3 runs 15 residues. J lost 5 bases, V lost 1 base, and 4 bases had no gene match. Germline CDR1 SGHRS, CDR2 YFSETQ. The TCR comes from a man aged 50 to 60 in good health and CMV-seronegative. The V call is TRBV5-1, the J call TRBJ2-5; TRBD2 matches 11 bases. Sequencing input: PBMCs. CDR3 residues: CASSLSSGGLETQYF. DNA for the CDR3: TGCGCCAGCAGCTTGTCTAGCGGGGGGTTGGAGACCCAGTACTTC. Together with reference TRBV5-1 and TRBJ2-5, the CDR3 gives the full variable domain: KAGVTQTPRYLIKTRGQQVTLSCSPISGHRSVSWYQQTPGQGLQFLFEYFSETQRNKGNFPGRFSGRQFSNSRSEMNVSTLELGDSALYLCASSLSSGGLETQYFGPGTRLLVL.